What follows is one TCR beta chain and its context. This specimen belongs to a study of OX40 agonist ivuxolimab in advanced cancers. Turning to the study itself: Hepatocellular carcinoma, melanoma, renal cell or head and neck cancer was diagnosed in the dose-escalation patients.

Method: immunoSEQ multiplex PCR; TCRdb's copy keeps in-frame clones and lacks some. The sample has 55,000 to 75,000 clones; about 79% are singletons. This specimen consisted of CD4+ or CD8+ T cells sorted from blood, obtained in a trial of the OX40 agonist ivuxolimab. This receptor was identified in an adult with an advanced solid tumor such as melanoma, head and neck, liver or kidney cancer.

DNA of the CDR3: TGTGCCAGCAGCTTACAGGGGTTTTACGATACGCAGTATTTT. Amino acids: CASSLQGFYDTQYF. V gene TRBV7-3 combines with J gene TRBJ2-3, with D possibly being TRBD1 (6 bases). Trimming took 2 bases from V and 6 from J, leaving 12 bases between them. This CDR3 is 14 amino acids long. Germline values: CDR1 SGHTA, CDR2 FQGTGA.